Each of the 16 T cell receptor beta chains below was sequenced from the same sample in a study of blood T cell repertoires in COVID-19 (dated by TCRdb to about 2020). The library was prepared using the immunoSEQ multiplex PCR assay. What TCRdb holds here is the immuneACCESS table cut down to in-frame rearrangements. Part of the clones is not present; checked against another copy, under half of the missing clones reflect an unresolved V gene, and the others are unexplained. The sample table shows some 68,000 clones, and roughly 90% are seen once. The top ten constitute 7.3% of the sample. Material: peripheral blood. The receptors come from a man in his forties or fifties with COVID-19, enrolled during active disease.

The chain uses TRBV5-4 and TRBJ2-2; TRBD2 aligns across 14 bases. The CDR3 has 18 residues. V was clipped by 4 bases and J by 0 bases; unmatched bases: 5. Germline loops: CDR1 SGHNT, CDR2 YYREEE (reference sequence). The CDR3 bases are TGTGCCAGCAGCCTGAGGACTAGCGGGGGGCCGAACACCGGGGAGCTGTTTTTT. It codes for CASSLRTSGGPNTGELFF.

V is TRBV21-1 and J is TRBJ1-2; no check of the table's D call, TRBD1, against the DNA was made. TRBV21-1 constitutes a pseudogene. The CDR3 has 16 residues. In DNA form, the CDR3 reads TGTGCCAGCAGCATCGGGACAGGGGTTTCTAACTATGGCTACACCTTC. Translation: CASSIGTGVSNYGYTF.

The chain couples TRBV10-3 to TRBJ2-2, with a possible D match to TRBD1 (6 bases). Germline V gene data show CDR1 as ENHRY and CDR2 as SYGVKD. The V gene lost 11 bases and the J gene lost 5 bases, with 18 bases spanning the gap. The CDR3 extends over 14 amino acids. Written as DNA, the CDR3 is TGTGCCGCCAGACAGGTTGAGGGTACCGGGGAGCTGTTTTTT. Its translation is CAARQVEGTGELFF.

This chain links TRBV9 with TRBJ1-1; no firm D call. Trimming stripped 0 bases from V and 0 bases from J, with 15 bases between. The germline gives CDR1 SGDLS, CDR2 YYNGEE. This CDR3 spans 17 amino acids. In DNA, the CDR3 is TGTGCCAGCAGCGTAGGGATTGGGGAGGGCGTGAACACTGAAGCTTTCTTT. This gives the protein CASSVGIGEGVNTEAFF. The variable domain in full, completed from reference TRBV9 and TRBJ1-1, reads DSGVTQTPKHLITATGQRVTLRCSPRSGDLSVYWYQQSLDQGLQFLIQYYNGEERAKGNILERFSAQQFPDLHSELNLSSLELGDSALYFCASSVGIGEGVNTEAFFGQGTRLTVV.

On this clone: The sample holds other DNA sequences that translate to the same CDR3. The chain has TRBV9 and TRBJ1-3; D gene ambiguous. Germline CDR1 reads SGDLS; CDR2 reads YYNGEE. The CDR3 sequence is 14 residues long. V lost 2 bases, J lost 0 bases, and 6 bases lay in between. CDR3 DNA: TGTGCCAGCAGCGTCGGTTCCTCTGGAAACACCATATATTTT. The encoded protein is CASSVGSSGNTIYF. The full variable domain, rest sourced from reference TRBV9 and TRBJ1-3, is DSGVTQTPKHLITATGQRVTLRCSPRSGDLSVYWYQQSLDQGLQFLIQYYNGEERAKGNILERFSAQQFPDLHSELNLSSLELGDSALYFCASSVGSSGNTIYFGEGSWLTVV.

The V and J genes are TRBV6-5 and TRBJ2-3; 12 nucleotides line up with TRBD2. With 8 bases clipped from V and 3 bases from J, the junction kept 6 bases outside the gene matches. The CDR3 is 15 amino acids. Germline loops: CDR1 MNHEY, CDR2 SVGAGI. The CDR3 spells CASAPTSGGTDTQYF. The DNA for the CDR3 is TGTGCCAGCGCGCCGACTAGCGGGGGAACAGATACGCAGTATTTT.

The gene calls are TRBV27 and TRBJ2-1, with TRBD1 matching 10 bases. CDR1 and CDR2 from the germline V gene are MNHEY and SMNVEV (reference sequence). The CDR3 covers 14 residues. The V segment lost 5 bases and the J segment 7 bases; nucleotides outside the gene matches: 5. This CDR3 is CASSLRDRGNEQFF. In DNA form, the CDR3 reads TGTGCCAGCAGTCTAAGGGACAGGGGAAATGAGCAGTTCTTC.

In DNA, the CDR3 is TGCGCCAGCAGCTTGCCCTACGTGGTCGGGGAGCTGTTTTTT. This gives the protein CASSLPYVVGELFF. The chain uses TRBV5-1 and TRBJ2-2; D is ambiguous. Germline V lookup: CDR1 SGHRS, CDR2 YFSETQ. There are 14 residues in the CDR3. Trimming took 1 base from V and 7 from J, leaving 11 bases between them.

The chain employs TRBV7-9 and TRBJ1-1; D remains unclear. Germline V gene data show CDR1 as SEHNR and CDR2 as FQNEAQ (reference sequence). The CDR3 runs 13 residues. Trimming pared 6 bases from V and 1 base from J, leaving 9 bases between. CDR3: CASSPTANTEAFF. CDR3 DNA: TGTGCCAGCAGTCCCACAGCGAACACTGAAGCTTTCTTT.

V is TRBV2 and J is TRBJ2-5, with 7 bases lining up with TRBD1. This CDR3 has 13 residues. The V and J ends lost 10 bases and 5 bases, in that order; junction bases with no gene match: 10. CDR1 SNHLY and CDR2 FYNNEI come from the germline V gene. CDR3 sequence: CATGEGAIETQYF. CDR3 nucleotide sequence: TGTGCCACTGGTGAGGGGGCTATTGAGACCCAGTACTTC.

This clone was seen only once. The V call is TRBV5-4, the J call TRBJ2-3; D is perhaps TRBD1 (6 bases). This CDR3 contains 13 residues. The germline CDR1 and CDR2 sequences are SGHNT and YYREEE (reference sequence). Between the trimmed V and J ends, which lost 10 bases and 4 bases, there was a span of 16 bases. The CDR3 region has the DNA TGTGCCCTGGGGGCTAGCTCAGCAGATACGCAGTATTTT. It is translated as CALGASSADTQYF.

The chain has TRBV19 and TRBJ2-5; 9 bases are a match to TRBD1. Germline V gene sequence: CDR1 LNHDA, CDR2 SQIVND (reference sequence). The ends lost 6 bases at V and 5 bases at J; junction bases unmatched: 10. This CDR3 comprises 15 residues. CDR3 residues: CASSRGDRVAETQYF. In DNA, the CDR3 is TGTGCCAGTAGCCGGGGGGACAGGGTGGCGGAGACCCAGTACTTC.

The table lists this clone with a count of one. CDR3 amino acids: CASSETGQGLSGANVLTF. The CDR3 region has the DNA TGTGCCAGCAGTGAAACGGGACAGGGACTCTCTGGGGCCAACGTCCTGACTTTC. The V and J genes are TRBV2 and TRBJ2-6; 9 bases match TRBD1. This CDR3 has 18 amino acids. Germline CDR1 SNHLY, CDR2 FYNNEI. Germline trimming cut 2 bases from V and 0 bases from J; bases unmatched to any gene: 5. Drawing the rest from reference TRBV2 and TRBJ2-6, the complete variable domain is EPEVTQTPSHQVTQMGQEVILRCVPISNHLYFYWYRQILGQKVEFLVSFYNNEISEKSEIFDDQFSVERPDGSNFTLKIRSTKLEDSAMYFCASSETGQGLSGANVLTFGAGSRLTVL.

This clone was counted once. The chain joins TRBV10-3 to TRBJ2-1; 7 nucleotides match TRBD2. The germline gives CDR1 ENHRY, CDR2 SYGVKD. CDR3 length: 17 amino acids. Losses at the gene ends were 2 bases for V and 7 bases for J; bases not matched to a gene: 14. CDR3 nucleotides: TGTGCCATCAGTGAGATTGGGGGGGGTAACGGCGGGAATGAGCAGTTCTTC. This sequence encodes CAISEIGGGNGGNEQFF.

The chain employs TRBV7-9 and TRBJ2-1; perhaps TRBD1 as D (6 bases). CDR1 is SEHNR, CDR2 FQNEAQ, per germline (reference sequence). This CDR3 is built from 14 residues. With 2 bases removed from V and 6 bases from J, the gap between germline ends came to 11 bases. The CDR3 sequence is CASSLRTESNEQFF. The CDR3 bases are TGTGCCAGCAGCTTAAGGACAGAGAGCAATGAGCAGTTCTTC. Full variable domain (outside the CDR3, taken from reference TRBV7-9 and TRBJ2-1): DTGVSQNPRHKITKRGQNVTFRCDPISEHNRLYWYRQTLGQGPEFLTYFQNEAQLEKSRLLSDRFSAERPKGSFSTLEIQRTEQGDSAMYLCASSLRTESNEQFFGPGTRLTVL.

The gene calls are TRBV4-1 and TRBJ2-2; 9 bases agree with TRBD2. The CDR3 is 18 amino acids. Losses at the gene ends were 0 bases for V and 3 bases for J; bases not matched to a gene: 8. The V gene's germline CDR1 is MGHRA and CDR2 YSYEKL. CDR3 nucleotide sequence: TGCGCCAGCAGCCAAGATCCTTGGCGGGGGGGCTACACCGGGGAGCTGTTTTTT. Translated: CASSQDPWRGGYTGELFF.